This TCR beta chain was sequenced in a study of technical replicates of blood from a handful of donors. Sequencing was performed with immunoSEQ multiplex PCR; in TCRdb, only in-frame clones are kept and a portion is missing. In the table there are tens of thousands of clones, 85% to 95% of which are singletons. The sequenced sample consisted of T cells isolated from PBMCs. The source of this sequence is a human donor in good health.

DNA for the CDR3: TGTGCCAGCAGCCTCTCGTTTGCGGGGGAGTGGAGAGAGACCCAGTACTTC. This codes for CASSLSFAGEWRETQYF. J is TRBJ2-5 and V is TRBV14; 7 nucleotides agree with TRBD2. CDR1 SGHDN and CDR2 FVKESK come from the germline V gene. The CDR3 is 17 residues long. V shed 4 bases and J 4 bases; nucleotides not matched to a gene: 15.